One and the same sample provided the 15 T cell receptor beta chains below, sequenced in a study of CD8 T cells in ankylosing spondylitis. MiXCR, run by TCRdb on the 5' RACE reads, gives a single entry per CDR3 protein. The sample has roughly 280,000 distinct CDR3 sequences, 20% seen once. The sequencing input was blood, either unsorted or a sorted T cell fraction (not recorded which). The receptors shown here come from a male donor with ankylosing spondylitis or in good health (not recorded which).

The gene calls are TRBV7-8 and TRBJ1-1, with unresolved D. With 0 bases removed from V and 4 bases from J, the gap between germline ends came to 3 bases. This CDR3 contains 12 residues. CDR1 is SGHVS and CDR2 is FQNEAQ in the germline V gene. The CDR3, as DNA: TGTGCCAGCAGCTTAGCTGTCACTGAAGCTTTCTTT. It yields the protein CASSLAVTEAFF.

Only a few counts were recorded for this clonotype. The gene calls are TRBV20-1 and TRBJ1-6; tentatively, D is TRBD1 (5 bases). The CDR3 spans 15 residues. Deletions cut 2 bases from V and 3 bases from J, with 11 bases between. Germline V lookup: CDR1 DFQATT, CDR2 SNEGSKA (reference sequence). The CDR3 DNA reads TGCAGTGCTAGAAAGTCCACAGGCTATAATTCACCCCTCCACTTT. It codes for CSARKSTGYNSPLHF.

The table lists this clonotype with many counts. This rearrangement joins TRBV5-1 to TRBJ2-5, with 8 positions matching TRBD2. This CDR3 spans 12 amino acids. In germline, CDR1 is SGHRS, CDR2 YFSETQ. With 4 bases clipped from V and 5 bases from J, the junction kept 1 base outside the gene matches. CDR3 nucleotides: TGCGCCAGCAGCCGGGAGGGGGAGACCCAGTACTTC. The encoded protein is CASSREGETQYF. Using reference TRBV5-1 and TRBJ2-5 for the parts outside the CDR3, the full variable domain is KAGVTQTPRYLIKTRGQQVTLSCSPISGHRSVSWYQQTPGQGLQFLFEYFSETQRNKGNFPGRFSGRQFSNSRSEMNVSTLELGDSALYLCASSREGETQYFGPGTRLLVL.

This clonotype occurred a few times. This chain connects TRBV12-3 or TRBV12-4 to TRBJ2-1; D call uncertain. The CDR3 has 12 residues. Trimming stripped 0 bases from V and 10 bases from J, with 7 bases between. CDR3 sequence: CASSLAFLEQFF. In DNA form, the CDR3 reads TGTGCCAGCAGTTTAGCGTTCCTGGAGCAGTTCTTC.

The J gene is TRBJ2-2, the V gene TRBV12-3 or TRBV12-4; the D gene could be TRBD1 or TRBD2 (5 bases each). The CDR3 sequence is 15 residues long. The V gene lost 6 bases and the J gene lost 4 bases, with 15 bases spanning the gap. The CDR3: CASRIEGLGTGELFF. Here the CDR3 DNA reads TGTGCCAGCAGGATTGAGGGGCTCGGCACCGGGGAGCTGTTTTTT.

This clonotype was counted once. This rearrangement joins TRBV19 to TRBJ1-5; D unresolved. Trimming left V 8 bases short and J 3 bases short, with 17 bases between. Germline V lookup: CDR1 LNHDA, CDR2 SQIVND (reference sequence). The CDR3 totals 15 residues. The CDR3 nucleotides read TGTGCCAGTCAATATCGGGCCGTTTTCAATCAGCCCCAGCATTTT. Amino acid sequence: CASQYRAVFNQPQHF.

The chain combines TRBV5-1 with TRBJ2-1, with unresolved D. V was trimmed by 0 bases and J by 8 bases, leaving 21 bases between them. CDR3 length: 17 residues. CDR1 is SGHRS and CDR2 is YFSETQ in the germline V gene. CDR3 sequence (DNA): TGCGCCAGCAGCTTGGATAGGGTACGACCTTCAGTCGATGAGCAGTTCTTC. This sequence encodes CASSLDRVRPSVDEQFF. Drawing the rest from reference TRBV5-1 and TRBJ2-1, the complete variable domain is KAGVTQTPRYLIKTRGQQVTLSCSPISGHRSVSWYQQTPGQGLQFLFEYFSETQRNKGNFPGRFSGRQFSNSRSEMNVSTLELGDSALYLCASSLDRVRPSVDEQFFGPGTRLTVL.

This clonotype was observed a handful of times. The chain has TRBV12-3 or TRBV12-4 and TRBJ1-1; D unresolved. The CDR3 consists of 11 residues. V lost 8 bases, J lost 5 bases, and 9 bases lay in between. The CDR3 sequence: CASLWKTEAFF. The CDR3 bases are TGTGCCAGCCTTTGGAAGACTGAAGCTTTCTTT.

For the CDR3, the DNA is TGTGCCAGCAGTCGACAGGCCCAGAACACTGAAGCTTTCTTT. Protein sequence: CASSRQAQNTEAFF. V usage is TRBV12-3 or TRBV12-4 and J usage is TRBJ1-1; perhaps TRBD1 as D (6 bases). V was shortened by 5 bases and J by 1 base, with 11 bases between the two germline ends. This CDR3 is built from 14 residues.

This clonotype was seen just once. One junction end disagrees with the germline gene, perhaps due to a read error. V and J are TRBV2 and TRBJ1-5; D might be TRBD1 (5 bases). This CDR3 is built from 15 residues. The germline gives CDR1 SNHLY, CDR2 FYNNEI. CDR3 sequence: CASRPTRQINQPQHF. DNA of the CDR3: TGTGCCAGCAGGCCGACGCGACAGATCAATCAGCCTCAGCATTTT. The full variable domain, with the rest looked up from reference TRBV2 and TRBJ1-5, is EPEVTQTPSHQVTQMGQEVILRCVPISNHLYFYWYRQILGQKVEFLVSFYNNEISEKSEIFDDQFSVERPDGSNFTLKIRSTKLEDSAMYFCASRPTRQINQPQHFGDGTRLSIL.

This clonotype was picked up many times. The chain carries TRBV20-1 and TRBJ2-1; possibly TRBD1 or TRBD2 for D (5 bases each). With 1 base removed from V and 9 bases from J, the gap between germline ends came to 10 bases. The CDR3 length is 12 residues. The germline gives CDR1 DFQATT, CDR2 SNEGSKA (reference sequence). The CDR3 reads CSARGRQGEQFF. The CDR3 DNA reads TGCAGTGCTAGAGGGAGGCAGGGTGAGCAGTTCTTC.

The rearrangement links TRBV5-1 to TRBJ2-2, with 7 positions matching TRBD1. J lost 0 bases, V lost 1 base, and 9 bases had no gene match. This CDR3 spans 18 amino acids. Germline-derived CDR1 and CDR2 are SGHRS and YFSETQ. Here the CDR3 reads CASSLLARQGANTGELFF. CDR3 DNA sequence: TGCGCCAGCAGCTTGTTAGCGAGGCAGGGGGCGAACACCGGGGAGCTGTTTTTT.

CDR3 residues: CASTPTGGGYGEQYV. The CDR3 DNA sequence: TGTGCCAGCACCCCAACTGGAGGGGGCTACGGGGAGCAGTACGTC. The chain links TRBV11-2 to TRBJ2-7; maybe TRBD1 (7 bases). The V gene lost 7 bases and the J gene lost 7 bases, with 23 bases spanning the gap. Germline loops: CDR1 SGHAT, CDR2 FQNNGV. The CDR3 sequence is 15 residues long.

There are a few counts of this clonotype. The rearrangement links TRBV12-3 or TRBV12-4 to TRBJ1-5, with 10 bases lining up with TRBD1. The CDR3 runs to 16 residues. Trimming removed 3 bases from V and 6 bases from J; junction bases left unmatched: 8. The CDR3 is CASSLGGQGTGQPQHF. CDR3 nucleotide sequence: TGTGCCAGCAGTTTGGGGGGACAGGGGACCGGTCAGCCCCAGCATTTT.

About this clonotype itself: This may stem from a read error, because a much larger clone lies one nucleotide away. The V and J genes are TRBV25-1 and TRBJ2-3; D not certain. Germline CDR1 MGHDK, CDR2 SYGVNS. The CDR3 is 12 amino acids. DNA for the CDR3: TGTGTCAGCAGTGAAGTAGTAGATACGCAGTATTTT. This encodes CVSSEVVDTQYF.